This is a list of T cell receptor beta chains from one sample in a study of blood T cell repertoires in COVID-19. The data were produced by immunoSEQ multiplex PCR, yet TCRdb's version contains in-frame clones alone and is incomplete. In the table there are approximately 14,000 clones, 84% of which are singletons. The sequenced sample consisted of peripheral blood. The receptors stem from a man aged 45-60 years with active COVID-19. Each CDR3 is given without its conserved first and last residue. The listing skips clone size in some rows; elsewhere it reads once, few, many or a size class.

v_gene	abundance	j_gene	CDR3aa
TRBV4-1	once	TRBJ1-2	ASSPGGPNYGYT
TRBV11-3	-	TRBJ2-1	ASSSPYSSGSGVEQF
TRBV5-4	-	TRBJ2-5	ASSYPGAETQY
TRBV19	few	TRBJ1-5	ASSWTGANQPQH
TRBV7-6	-	TRBJ2-1	ASSFVTGAREANYNEQF
TRBV15	-	TRBJ2-7	ATSSSGRYYEQY
TRBV7-9	-	TRBJ2-3	ASSRPGTAITDTQY
TRBV19	-	TRBJ1-1	ASSHRDRYTEAF
TRBV4-1	-	TRBJ2-1	ASSQPTLRASGRRRDNEQF
TRBV5-4	-	TRBJ1-1	ASTDRGDTEAF
TRBV9	-	TRBJ2-2	ASSESRLVETTGELF
TRBV24-1	-	TRBJ2-3	ATSDLSQSETSGRYIDTQY
TRBV30	medium-sized	TRBJ1-2	AWTRTGGIYGYT
TRBV7-6	-	TRBJ1-3	ASSLAATGGDTIY
TRBV28	-	TRBJ2-1	ASSLGTNSYNEQF
TRBV6-2/TRBV6-3	once	TRBJ2-2	ASSHRVQNTGELF
TRBV7-9	few	TRBJ1-1	ASSPPENTEAF
TRBV29-1	-	TRBJ2-3	SVDGLAGDSTDTQY
TRBV11-2	-	TRBJ2-3	ASSPRGLAASTDTQY
TRBV30	-	TRBJ1-1	AWSASTEAF
TRBV29-1	-	TRBJ2-1	SVEAYEQF
TRBV27	-	TRBJ1-1	ASSKLGGLNTEAF
TRBV7-9	medium-sized	TRBJ2-1	ASSAGGTSIYNEQF
TRBV24-1	-	TRBJ2-2	ATSVGTELAGELF
TRBV10-2	-	TRBJ1-1	ASTNIRRNTEAF
TRBV6-6	-	TRBJ1-4	ASSSRQGVSNEKLF
TRBV5-8	medium-sized	TRBJ1-5	ASSIQGYSNQPQH
TRBV29-1	-	TRBJ2-5	SVPGGLAGWNQETQY
TRBV9	-	TRBJ2-1	ASSVGTGAYNEQF
TRBV24-1	-	TRBJ2-7	ATWGVAVPRMEQY
TRBV14	-	TRBJ2-7	ASSPHGEPILEEQY
TRBV27	-	TRBJ2-7	ASSPTRHSSSYEQY
TRBV19	-	TRBJ2-1	ASSHRDRVNEQF
TRBV14	few	TRBJ2-1	ASSQVWGEDSYNEQF
TRBV19	-	TRBJ2-3	ASSIGLAAPTDTQY
TRBV9	once	TRBJ2-7	ASSPTGVYEQY
TRBV27	-	TRBJ2-5	ASSLKWSQETQY
TRBV15	-	TRBJ2-3	ATSRDGGGTSGSTDTQY
TRBV7-9	-	TRBJ2-7	ASSDRDNFYEQY
TRBV28	-	TRBJ1-5	ASSSVQTYQPQH
TRBV28	few	TRBJ2-3	ASRGESDREYTDTQY
TRBV5-1	-	TRBJ2-7	ASSGAGDEQY
TRBV4-2	-	TRBJ2-1	ASSQGGTPYNEQF
TRBV10-2	-	TRBJ2-7	ASSERRTREQY
TRBV7-9	once	TRBJ2-1	ASSLGASGRNTYNEQF
TRBV9	-	TRBJ2-3	ASSLGTIGSTDTQY
TRBV28	once	TRBJ2-2	ASSITRGFGELF
TRBV11-2	-	TRBJ2-7	ASSLGALYEQY
TRBV27	-	TRBJ2-1	ASSPGGPNEQF
TRBV5-6	-	TRBJ1-2	ASSVDREFYGYT
TRBV19	-	TRBJ2-3	ASRKGDTSTDTQY
TRBV19	-	TRBJ2-1	ASSVPSGRHNEQF